The 20 T cell receptor delta chains given below trace back to one sample, sequenced in a study of gamma-delta chains in newborns, infants, children. TCRdb redid the clone calls on the reads with CATT. The data hold about 9,200 delta-chain clones, with 20% to 25% observed a single time. Sequencing was performed on blood. These receptors came from a child who was a newborn, infant or young child, either healthy, febrile or measles-vaccinated (not recorded which).

The chain links TRDV2 to TRDJ1; TRDD3 matches 9 bases. The CDR3 totals 21 residues. The V gene end was trimmed by 3 bases and the J gene end by 4 bases; junction bases not matched to a gene: 26. Per germline, CDR1 GEAIGNYY and CDR2 EKD. The CDR3 spells CACDPLGWTGGTQTVGDKLIF. The CDR3 DNA is TGTGCCTGTGACCCTTTGGGATGGACTGGGGGAACCCAAACGGTGGGCGATAAACTCATCTTT.

The genes are TRDV2 and TRDJ1; D gene unclear. CDR1 and CDR2 (germline): GEAIGNYY, EKD. With 1 base removed from V and 3 bases from J, the gap between germline ends came to 14 bases. This CDR3 region has 15 residues. Here the CDR3 reads CACDTLPGGSDKLIF. The DNA for the CDR3 is TGTGCCTGTGACACACTACCTGGAGGGTCCGATAAACTCATCTTT.

This sequence joins TRDV2 and TRDJ2, with D perhaps being TRDD2 or TRDD3 (6 bases each). Trimming stripped 0 bases from V and 3 bases from J, with 25 bases between. This CDR3 comprises 20 residues. From germline, CDR1 is GEAIGNYY and CDR2 EKD. The CDR3 nucleotides are TGTGCCTGTGACACCGTCTCTCCTACGCTGGGGATCCAGGTGACAGCACAACTCTTCTTT. Encoded protein: CACDTVSPTLGIQVTAQLFF.

In this sample, this clone turned up a few times. The rearrangement joins TRDV2 to TRDJ1, with 7 positions matching TRDD3. V gave up 3 bases and J gave up 0 bases; unmatched junction bases: 12. The CDR3 consists of 17 residues. From germline, CDR1 is GEAIGNYY and CDR2 EKD. Here the CDR3 DNA reads TGTGCCTGTGACCCACTGGGGAGAGAGTACAACACCGATAAACTCATCTTT. It codes for CACDPLGREYNTDKLIF.

The chain carries TRDV2 and TRDJ1, with TRDD3 as a possible D gene (6 bases). Trimming shortened V by 3 bases and J by 0 bases, and 10 bases separated the two germline ends. Germline CDR1 is GEAIGNYY and CDR2 is EKD. The CDR3 totals 14 residues. The CDR3 coding sequence is TGTGCCTGTGACCCGTGGGGGGACACCGATAAACTCATCTTT. Protein sequence: CACDPWGDTDKLIF.

This clone was seen more than once but under ten times. The rearrangement links TRDV2 to TRDJ1; 9 bases are a match to TRDD2. This CDR3 region has 20 residues. V shed 3 bases and J 0 bases; nucleotides not matched to a gene: 19. The germline CDR1 and CDR2 sequences are GEAIGNYY and EKD. The CDR3 nucleotides read TGTGCCTGTGACCCCATACCTTCCTACGGCTGGGGGTCGTACACCGATAAACTCATCTTT. It specifies CACDPIPSYGWGSYTDKLIF.

By share of the sample, this clone is medium-sized. Other DNA sequences in the same sample also yield this CDR3. The V gene is TRDV2, the J gene TRDJ1; 11 positions agree with TRDD3. This CDR3 contains 16 residues. The germline CDR1 and CDR2 sequences are GEAIGNYY and EKD. V shed 1 base and J 0 bases; nucleotides not matched to a gene: 3. The CDR3 protein is CACDTLGDTYTDKLIF. In nucleotides, the CDR3 is TGTGCCTGTGACACTCTGGGGGATACCTACACCGATAAACTCATCTTT.

Within the sample, this clone is medium-sized (0.01 to 0.1%). The CDR3 protein is CACDNLEGSDKLIF. The CDR3, as DNA: TGTGCCTGTGACAACCTTGAGGGGTCCGATAAACTCATCTTT. The chain has TRDV2 and TRDJ1, with D unclear. CDR1 GEAIGNYY and CDR2 EKD come from the germline V gene. CDR3 length: 14 residues. With 2 bases removed from V and 3 bases from J, the gap between germline ends came to 12 bases.

With regard to this clone: Other nucleotide sequences in the sample specify the same CDR3. The chain couples TRDV2 to TRDJ1; 9 bases map to TRDD2. The CDR3 loop spans 20 amino acids. Germline V CDR1 and CDR2: GEAIGNYY, EKD. V lost 4 bases and J lost 0; bases outside the gene matches: 20. CDR3 in amino acids: CACDLLPTRHAGSNTDKLIF. Here the CDR3 DNA reads TGTGCCTGTGATCTCCTTCCTACGAGGCACGCTGGGTCTAACACCGATAAACTCATCTTT.

A few counts support this clone. The rearrangement uses TRDV2 and TRDJ1, with 12 nucleotides matching TRDD3. The CDR3 sequence is 19 residues long. Germline V gene data show CDR1 as GEAIGNYY and CDR2 as EKD. V shed 0 bases, J shed 14 bases, and the junction held 24 bases outside the gene matches. Written as DNA, the CDR3 is TGTGCCTGTGACACCGTTCTGACTCCATATAAACTGGGGGATACCTCCATGATCTTT. It is translated as CACDTVLTPYKLGDTSMIF.

The chain has TRDV2 and TRDJ3; weak D call: TRDD3 (6 bases). Trimming removed 0 bases from V and 0 bases from J, with 23 bases in between. The CDR3 is 22 residues long. Germline values: CDR1 GEAIGNYY, CDR2 EKD. The CDR3 DNA reads as TGTGCCTGTGACACCGCCTTTCACATTGGGGGCCCGAGCTCCTGGGACACCCGACAGATGTTTTTC. Its translation is CACDTAFHIGGPSSWDTRQMFF.

This sequence joins TRDV2 and TRDJ3, with 12 bases matching TRDD3. Per germline, CDR1 GEAIGNYY and CDR2 EKD. V lost 3 bases and J lost 0; bases outside the gene matches: 8. CDR3 size: 20 residues. The CDR3 region has the DNA TGTGCCTGTGACGGGGTACTGGGGGATACAATCTCCTGGGACACCCGACAGATGTTTTTC. It translates to CACDGVLGDTISWDTRQMFF.

Here the CDR3 reads CACDTVRPARVLGDTKLIF. CDR3 nucleotide sequence: TGTGCCTGTGACACAGTCCGCCCCGCTAGAGTACTGGGGGATACTAAACTCATCTTT. The rearrangement links TRDV2 to TRDJ1; 12 nucleotides agree with TRDD3. The CDR3 runs to 19 residues. V dropped 1 base and J dropped 7; count of bases not matched to a gene: 18. Germline assignment: CDR1 GEAIGNYY and CDR2 EKD.

This clone is medium-sized by share. The chain links TRDV1 to TRDJ1; 9 bases line up with TRDD3. The CDR3 runs to 21 residues. CDR1 is TSWWSYY and CDR2 is QGS in the germline V gene. J was trimmed by 1 base and V by 3 bases; bases with no gene match: 21. CDR3 region: CALGEVPSYVVLGDPTDKLIF. The DNA of the CDR3 is TGTGCTCTTGGGGAGGTCCCCTCCTACGTGGTGCTGGGGGATCCCACCGATAAACTCATCTTT.

This clone is deemed medium-sized. The V and J genes are TRDV2 and TRDJ1; 7 nucleotides line up with TRDD3. V shed 0 bases and J 0 bases; nucleotides not matched to a gene: 9. Germline CDR1 is GEAIGNYY and CDR2 is EKD. The CDR3 extends over 17 amino acids. The DNA for the CDR3 is TGTGCCTGTGACACCTTACTGGGGAGGGAGTACACCGATAAACTCATCTTT. The encoded protein is CACDTLLGREYTDKLIF.

Remarks on this clone: The junction does not match germline at one end; this may be a read error. This chain joins TRDV1 and TRDJ3; 10 positions match TRDD3. The CDR3 contains 23 residues. The germline V gene encodes CDR1 TSWWSYY and CDR2 QGS. The CDR3 protein is CALGEWVPYWGMGLSWDTRKMFF. The CDR3 DNA sequence: TGTGCTCTTGGGGAATGGGTCCCGTACTGGGGGATGGGGCTCTCCTGGGACACCCGAAAGATGTTTTTC.

This clone has a handful of counts. The junction shows a germline mismatch at one end, possibly a read error. The gene calls are TRDV2 and TRDJ1; D is possibly TRDD3 (9 bases). Germline V lookup: CDR1 GEAIGNYY, CDR2 EKD. The CDR3 runs 17 residues. CDR3 residues: CARDTVTSYLLGDELIF. The CDR3 region has the DNA TGTGCCCGTGACACCGTTACTTCCTACCTCCTGGGGGATGAACTCATCTTT.

Of note for this clone: The sample carries other DNA sequences with the same CDR3. The chain uses TRDV2 and TRDJ1; 13 bases map to TRDD3. The CDR3 extends over 16 amino acids. With 3 bases clipped from V and 5 bases from J, the junction kept 8 bases outside the gene matches. Germline CDR1 is GEAIGNYY and CDR2 is EKD. The CDR3 protein is CACDSLLGDTRDKLIF. CDR3 coding DNA: TGTGCCTGTGACTCCTTACTGGGGGATACGAGAGATAAACTCATCTTT.

The chain joins TRDV2 to TRDJ1; D is unclear. Germline V gene lookup returns CDR1 GEAIGNYY and CDR2 EKD. The length of the CDR3 is 15 residues. V lost 2 bases to trimming and J lost 0 bases, with 12 bases between them. This CDR3 is CACDIVQRYTDKLIF. The CDR3, as DNA: TGTGCCTGTGACATCGTACAGCGGTACACCGATAAACTCATCTTT.

The chain's CDR3 is CACDTLGELYTDKLIF. DNA of the CDR3: TGTGCCTGTGACACCTTAGGGGAATTATACACCGATAAACTCATCTTT. The gene calls are TRDV2 and TRDJ1; possibly TRDD3 for D (5 bases). In germline, CDR1 is GEAIGNYY, CDR2 EKD. This CDR3 is built from 16 residues. The V end lost 0 bases, the J end lost 0 bases, and 13 bases lay between the germline ends.